This paragraph reports one T cell receptor beta chain. The sample has other DNA sequences that encode this CDR3 too. Methods used by the authors: Researchers report that nucleated cell counts were estimated from reference gene primer amplification. Sequencing used immunoSEQ multiplex PCR; TCRdb keeps in-frame clones, though not all of them. V, J and clone size derive from that table, while D and trimming were established from the DNA sequence. The sample yields over 250,000 clones, roughly 85% seen once. The data were taken from a study of blood T cell repertoires in COVID-19. As for the study in general: From T cells, B-cell-depleted T cells, or PBMCs came the material, which was cDNA or gDNA.

This CDR3 is 13 amino acids long. Germline CDR1 and CDR2: SGHRS and YFSETQ. The germline V and J ends were trimmed by 4 bases and 2 bases, with 9 bases remaining between them. Sample: peripheral blood. V is TRBV5-1 and J is TRBJ1-2, with D possibly TRBD1 on 5 matching bases. The source of this sequence is a woman aged 70 to 79 with acute or convalescent COVID-19. The CDR3 coding sequence is TGCGCCAGCAGCCCCGACAGCAACTATGGCTACACCTTC. Translation gives CASSPDSNYGYTF.